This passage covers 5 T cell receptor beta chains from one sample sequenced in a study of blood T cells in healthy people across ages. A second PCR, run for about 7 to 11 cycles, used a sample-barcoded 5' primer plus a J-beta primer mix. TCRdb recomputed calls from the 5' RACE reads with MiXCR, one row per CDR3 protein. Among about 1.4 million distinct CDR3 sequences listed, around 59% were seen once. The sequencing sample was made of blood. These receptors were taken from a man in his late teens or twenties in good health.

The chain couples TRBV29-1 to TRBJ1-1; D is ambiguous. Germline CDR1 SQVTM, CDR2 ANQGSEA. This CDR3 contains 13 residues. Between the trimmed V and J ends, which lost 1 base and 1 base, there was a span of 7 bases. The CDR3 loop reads CSVEVATNTEAFF. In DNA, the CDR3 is TGCAGCGTTGAAGTGGCTACGAACACTGAAGCTTTCTTT.

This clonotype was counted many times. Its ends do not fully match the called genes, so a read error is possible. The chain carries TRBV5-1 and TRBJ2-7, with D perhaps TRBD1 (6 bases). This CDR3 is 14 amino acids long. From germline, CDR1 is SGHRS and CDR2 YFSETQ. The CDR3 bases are TGTGCCAGCAGCTTAGAACAGGGAGCCTACGAGCAGTACTTC. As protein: CASSLEQGAYEQYF.

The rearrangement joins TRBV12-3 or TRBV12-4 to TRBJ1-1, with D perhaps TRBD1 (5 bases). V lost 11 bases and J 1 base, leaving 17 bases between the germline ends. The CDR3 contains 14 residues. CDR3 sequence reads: CALSAYGGNTEAFF. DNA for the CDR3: TGTGCCCTGTCGGCCTACGGGGGGAACACTGAAGCTTTCTTT.

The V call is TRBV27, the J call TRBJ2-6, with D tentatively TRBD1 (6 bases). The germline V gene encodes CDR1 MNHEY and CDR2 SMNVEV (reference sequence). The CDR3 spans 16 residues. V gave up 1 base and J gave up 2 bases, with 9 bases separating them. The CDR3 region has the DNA TGTGCCAGCAGTTTATGTACAGGGACTGGGGCCAACGTCCTGACTTTC. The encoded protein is CASSLCTGTGANVLTF.

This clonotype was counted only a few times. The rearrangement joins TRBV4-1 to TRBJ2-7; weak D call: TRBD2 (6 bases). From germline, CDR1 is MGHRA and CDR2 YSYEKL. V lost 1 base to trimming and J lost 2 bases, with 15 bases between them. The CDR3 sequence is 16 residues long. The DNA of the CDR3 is TGCGCCAGCAGCCAAGTCGAGTTTAGCGGTCCCTACGAGCAGTACTTC. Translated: CASSQVEFSGPYEQYF.